This T cell receptor beta chain was recorded in a study of siplizumab effects on memory and regulatory T cells. Broader study findings: Alloreactive sequences tracing back to unstimulated CD4+ memory cells were significantly reduced by siplizumab.

Here immunoSEQ multiplex PCR was the method, and the copy in TCRdb shows in-frame clones only, minus some. The data show some 97,000 clones, 94% seen once. As to this clone: Antigen specificity is unknown.

The specimen was Tregs sorted from blood. The source of this sequence is a human donor in good health.

The chain's CDR3 is CASSHTLTSPDYEQFF. CDR3 nucleotides: TGTGCCAGCAGCCACACCCTAACTAGCCCTGACTACGAGCAGTTCTTC. V gene TRBV7-8 combines with J gene TRBJ2-1; tentative D call: TRBD2 (6 bases). This CDR3 comprises 16 residues. Trimming took 5 bases from V and 10 from J, leaving 24 bases between them. The germline CDR1 and CDR2 sequences are SGHVS and FQNEAQ.